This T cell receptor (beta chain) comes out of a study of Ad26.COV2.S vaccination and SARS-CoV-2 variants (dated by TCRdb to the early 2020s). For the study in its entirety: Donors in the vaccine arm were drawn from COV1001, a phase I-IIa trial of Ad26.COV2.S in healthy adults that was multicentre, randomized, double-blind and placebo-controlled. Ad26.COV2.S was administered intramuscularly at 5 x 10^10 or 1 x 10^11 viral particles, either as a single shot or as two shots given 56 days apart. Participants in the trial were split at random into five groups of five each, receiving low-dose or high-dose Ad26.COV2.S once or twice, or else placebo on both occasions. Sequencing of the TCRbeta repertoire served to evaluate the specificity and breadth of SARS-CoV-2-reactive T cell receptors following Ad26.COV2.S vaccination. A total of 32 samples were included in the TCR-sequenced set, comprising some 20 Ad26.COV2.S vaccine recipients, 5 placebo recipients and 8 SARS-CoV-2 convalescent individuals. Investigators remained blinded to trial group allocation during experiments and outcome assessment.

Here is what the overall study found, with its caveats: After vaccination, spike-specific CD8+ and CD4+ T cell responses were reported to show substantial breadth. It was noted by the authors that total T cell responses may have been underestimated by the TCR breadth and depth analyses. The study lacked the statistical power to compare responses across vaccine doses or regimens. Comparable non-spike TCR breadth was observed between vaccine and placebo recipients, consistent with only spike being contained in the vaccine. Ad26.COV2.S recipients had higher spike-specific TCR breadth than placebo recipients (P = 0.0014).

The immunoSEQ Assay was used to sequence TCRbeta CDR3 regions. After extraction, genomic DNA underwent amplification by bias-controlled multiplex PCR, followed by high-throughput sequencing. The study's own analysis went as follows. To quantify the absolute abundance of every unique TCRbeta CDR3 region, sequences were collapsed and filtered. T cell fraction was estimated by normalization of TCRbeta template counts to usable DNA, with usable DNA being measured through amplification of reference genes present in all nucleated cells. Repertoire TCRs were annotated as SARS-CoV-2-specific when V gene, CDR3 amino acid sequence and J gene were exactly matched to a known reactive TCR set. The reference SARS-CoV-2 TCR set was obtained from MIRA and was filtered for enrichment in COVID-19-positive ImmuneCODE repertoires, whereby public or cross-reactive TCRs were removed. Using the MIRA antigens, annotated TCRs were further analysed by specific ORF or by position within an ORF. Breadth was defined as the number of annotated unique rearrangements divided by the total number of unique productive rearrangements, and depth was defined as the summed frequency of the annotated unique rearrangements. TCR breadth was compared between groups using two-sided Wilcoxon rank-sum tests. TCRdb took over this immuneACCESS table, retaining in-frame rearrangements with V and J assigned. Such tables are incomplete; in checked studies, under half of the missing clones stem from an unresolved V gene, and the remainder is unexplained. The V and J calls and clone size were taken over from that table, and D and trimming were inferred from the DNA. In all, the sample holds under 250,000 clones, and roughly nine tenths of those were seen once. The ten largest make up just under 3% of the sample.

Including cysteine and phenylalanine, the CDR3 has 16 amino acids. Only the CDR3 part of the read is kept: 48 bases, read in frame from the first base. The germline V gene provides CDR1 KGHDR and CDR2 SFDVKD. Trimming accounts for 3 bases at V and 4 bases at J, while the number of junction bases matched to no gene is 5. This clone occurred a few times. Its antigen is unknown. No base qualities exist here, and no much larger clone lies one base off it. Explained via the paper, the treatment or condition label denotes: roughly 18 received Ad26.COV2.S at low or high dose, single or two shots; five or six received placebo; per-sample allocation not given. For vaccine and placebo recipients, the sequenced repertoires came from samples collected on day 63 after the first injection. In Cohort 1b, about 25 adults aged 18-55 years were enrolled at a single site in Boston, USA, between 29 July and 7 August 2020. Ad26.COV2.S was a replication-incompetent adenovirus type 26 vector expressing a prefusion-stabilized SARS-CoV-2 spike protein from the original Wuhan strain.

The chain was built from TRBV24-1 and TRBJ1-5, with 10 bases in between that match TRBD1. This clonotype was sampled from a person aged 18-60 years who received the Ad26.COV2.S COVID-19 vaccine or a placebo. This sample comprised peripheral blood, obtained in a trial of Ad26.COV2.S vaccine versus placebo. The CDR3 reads CATSDRDRGGNQPQHF. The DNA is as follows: TGTGCCACCAGTGATAGGGACAGGGGTGGTAATCAGCCCCAGCATTTT.